Described below is a single T cell receptor beta chain sequence and its context. Under the authors' procedure: Estimation of nucleated cell counts was performed using reference gene primer amplification. Assay used: immunoSEQ multiplex PCR; TCRdb lists only in-frame clones, some missing. The V and J calls and clone size were taken over from that table, and D and trimming were inferred from the DNA. The sample includes roughly 300,000 clones, roughly 84% of them seen just once. This sample is drawn from a study of blood T cell repertoires in COVID-19. For the study at large: PBMCs, B-cell-depleted T cells, or T cells were the source of the cDNA or gDNA that made up the material.

J lost 5 bases, V lost 5 bases, and 11 bases had no gene match. The CDR3 totals 15 residues. Germline CDR1 SGHAT, CDR2 FQNNGV. The rearrangement joins TRBV11-2 to TRBJ2-7, with 8 bases identical to TRBD2. The TCR sequence derives from a human donor with COVID-19, enrolled during active disease. The donor label of this sample is uncertain. The sequencing input was peripheral blood. The DNA for the CDR3 is TGTGCCAGCAGCCCCCTTAGCGGGGCAGGGGACGAGCAGTACTTC. Amino acid sequence: CASSPLSGAGDEQYF.